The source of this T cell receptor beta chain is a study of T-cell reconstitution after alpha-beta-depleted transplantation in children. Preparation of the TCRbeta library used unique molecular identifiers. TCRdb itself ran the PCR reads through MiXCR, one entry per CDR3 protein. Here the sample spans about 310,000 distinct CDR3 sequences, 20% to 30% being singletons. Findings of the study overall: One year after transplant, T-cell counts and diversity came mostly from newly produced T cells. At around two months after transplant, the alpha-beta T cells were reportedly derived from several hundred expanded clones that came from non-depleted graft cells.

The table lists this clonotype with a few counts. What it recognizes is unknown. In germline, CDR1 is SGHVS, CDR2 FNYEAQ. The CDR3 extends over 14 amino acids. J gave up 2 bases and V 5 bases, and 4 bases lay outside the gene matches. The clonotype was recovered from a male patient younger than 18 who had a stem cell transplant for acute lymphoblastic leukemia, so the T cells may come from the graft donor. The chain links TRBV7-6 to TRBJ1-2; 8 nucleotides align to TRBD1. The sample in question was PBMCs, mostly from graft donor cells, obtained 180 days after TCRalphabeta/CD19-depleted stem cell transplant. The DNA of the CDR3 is TGTGCCAGCAGCCCGAGGACAGGGAACTATGGCTACACCTTC. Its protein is CASSPRTGNYGYTF.